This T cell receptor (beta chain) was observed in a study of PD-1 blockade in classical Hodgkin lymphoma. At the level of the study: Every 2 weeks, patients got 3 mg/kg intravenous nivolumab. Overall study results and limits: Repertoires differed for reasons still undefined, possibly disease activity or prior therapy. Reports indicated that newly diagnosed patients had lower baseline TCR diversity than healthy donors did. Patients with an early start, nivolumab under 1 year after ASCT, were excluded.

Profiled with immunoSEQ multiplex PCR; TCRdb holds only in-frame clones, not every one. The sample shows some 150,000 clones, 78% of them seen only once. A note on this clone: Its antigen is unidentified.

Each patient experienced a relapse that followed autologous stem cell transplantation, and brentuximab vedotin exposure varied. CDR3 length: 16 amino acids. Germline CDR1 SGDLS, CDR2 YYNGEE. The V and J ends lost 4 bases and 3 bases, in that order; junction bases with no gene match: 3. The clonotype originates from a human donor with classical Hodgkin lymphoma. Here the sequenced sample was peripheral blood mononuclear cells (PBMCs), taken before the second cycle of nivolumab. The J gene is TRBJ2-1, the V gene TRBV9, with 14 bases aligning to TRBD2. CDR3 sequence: CASSLGLAGVYNEQFF. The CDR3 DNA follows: TGTGCCAGCAGCCTGGGACTAGCGGGAGTCTACAATGAGCAGTTCTTC.